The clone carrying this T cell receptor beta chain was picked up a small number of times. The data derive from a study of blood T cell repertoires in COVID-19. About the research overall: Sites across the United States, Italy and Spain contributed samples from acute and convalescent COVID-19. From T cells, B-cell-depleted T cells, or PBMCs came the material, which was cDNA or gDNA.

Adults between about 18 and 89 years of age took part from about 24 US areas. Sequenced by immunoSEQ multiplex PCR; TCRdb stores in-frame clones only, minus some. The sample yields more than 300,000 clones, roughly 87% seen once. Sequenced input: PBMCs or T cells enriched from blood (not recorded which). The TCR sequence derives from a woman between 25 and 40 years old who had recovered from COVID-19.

CDR3: CASSYGGENTEAFF. In nucleotides, the CDR3 is TGTGCCAGCAGTTACGGGGGTGAGAACACTGAAGCTTTCTTT. The chain employs TRBV27 and TRBJ1-1; D is perhaps TRBD1 (5 bases). CDR3 size: 14 residues. V was shortened by 4 bases and J by 1 base, with 10 bases between the two germline ends. Germline assignment: CDR1 MNHEY and CDR2 SMNVEV (reference sequence).